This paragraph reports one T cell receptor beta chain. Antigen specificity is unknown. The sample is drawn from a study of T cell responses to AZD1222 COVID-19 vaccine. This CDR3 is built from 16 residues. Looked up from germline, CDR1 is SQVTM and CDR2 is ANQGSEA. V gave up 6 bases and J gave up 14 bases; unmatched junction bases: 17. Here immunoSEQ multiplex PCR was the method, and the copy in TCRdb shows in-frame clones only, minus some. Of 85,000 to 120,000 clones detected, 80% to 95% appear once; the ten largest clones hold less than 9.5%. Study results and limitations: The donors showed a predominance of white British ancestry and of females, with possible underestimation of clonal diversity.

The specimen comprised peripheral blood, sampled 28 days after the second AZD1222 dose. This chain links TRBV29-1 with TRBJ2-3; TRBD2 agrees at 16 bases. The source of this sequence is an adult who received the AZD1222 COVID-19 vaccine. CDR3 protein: CSVQGTSGGAILIWYF. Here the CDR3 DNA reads TGCAGCGTCCAAGGGACTAGCGGGGGGGCCATTCTGATCTGGTATTTT.